This T cell receptor (beta chain) was found in a study of T cell responses to AZD1222 COVID-19 vaccine. This CDR3 spans 13 amino acids. Germline CDR1 reads MNHEY; CDR2 reads SMNVEV (reference sequence). Deletions cut 10 bases from V and 5 bases from J, with 17 bases between. Produced via immunoSEQ multiplex PCR; TCRdb's table is partial and in-frame only. Seen here are around 130,000 clones, over 75% observed once, and the top ten hold 4.2%. Whole-study results and caveats: Nearly half of spike-specific TCRs reportedly go after variant regions that carry no mutations. Baseline seropositives among AZD1222 recipients totaled only 5 to 7. Clonal diversity was possibly underestimated; the donors were predominantly white British and more often female. Across spike, vaccine-associated CD4 TCRs were found, dominant at 160-218 and 743-854.

Comments on this clone: Its antigen is still unknown.

This clonotype was obtained from an adult who received the MenACWY meningococcal vaccine as a control. V is TRBV27 and J is TRBJ1-2, with no clear D. Sequencing used peripheral blood, obtained 28 days after the second dose of the MenACWY control vaccine. This CDR3 is CATAASYGYGYTF. The CDR3 coding sequence is TGTGCCACCGCGGCCTCTTATGGGTATGGCTACACCTTC.